The clone carrying this TCR beta chain was picked up one time. Participant-reported clinical history was the basis for cohort assignment. Produced via immunoSEQ multiplex PCR; TCRdb's table is partial and in-frame only. The sample consists of approximately 200,000 clones, more than 80% of them appearing once. The data stem from a study of blood T cell repertoires in COVID-19. The receptor comes from a man aged 25-40 years who had recovered from COVID-19. The sequencing sample was made of PBMCs or T cells enriched from blood (not recorded which).

The CDR3 DNA sequence: TGTGCCAGTAGTACACACACCGCGAACACCGGGGAGCTGTTTTTT. Protein product: CASSTHTANTGELFF. The genes are TRBV19 and TRBJ2-2; the D is unclear. The germline gives CDR1 LNHDA, CDR2 SQIVND (reference sequence). The CDR3 has 15 amino acids. V was trimmed by 4 bases and J by 0 bases, leaving 9 bases between them.